A single sample is the source of the 19 T cell receptor beta chains below, sequenced in a study of T cell responses to AZD1222 COVID-19 vaccine. Using immunoSEQ multiplex PCR, the repertoire was profiled, and TCRdb retains in-frame clones only, with some absent. The table lists 210,000 or so clones, less than 95% of them singletons. The specimen comprised peripheral blood, sampled 28 days after the second dose of the MenACWY control vaccine. These receptors were obtained from an adult who received the MenACWY meningococcal vaccine as a control.

The chain has TRBV7-9 and TRBJ2-3; 11 bases agree with TRBD2. The CDR3 loop spans 14 amino acids. V lost 10 bases and J lost 1; bases outside the gene matches: 4. Germline V gene lookup returns CDR1 SEHNR and CDR2 FQNEAQ (reference sequence). This CDR3 reads CATMGLAGTDTQYF. For the CDR3, the DNA is TGTGCCACAATGGGACTAGCGGGCACAGATACGCAGTATTTT.

This chain links TRBV10-3 with TRBJ1-5, with 7 bases aligning to TRBD1. The CDR3 spans 14 residues. V lost 7 bases and J lost 2; bases outside the gene matches: 5. Germline V lookup: CDR1 ENHRY, CDR2 SYGVKD. CDR3 nucleotides: TGTGCCATCACCGACAGGGCCGGCAATCAGCCCCAGCATTTT. Translated: CAITDRAGNQPQHF.

On this clone: The identical CDR3 is also encoded by other nucleotide sequences in the sample. The gene calls are TRBV27 and TRBJ2-7; 10 bases match TRBD1. CDR3 size: 14 residues. Looked up from germline, CDR1 is MNHEY and CDR2 is SMNVEV (reference sequence). V lost 3 bases and J lost 4; bases outside the gene matches: 3. This chain's CDR3 is CASSFRQGAYEQYF. The CDR3 DNA reads as TGTGCCAGCAGTTTCAGACAGGGGGCATACGAGCAGTACTTC.

On this clone itself: Other nucleotide sequences in the sample specify the same CDR3. The gene calls are TRBV28 and TRBJ2-7; D possibly corresponds to TRBD2 (5 bases). V gave up 1 base and J gave up 4 bases, with 11 bases separating them. The CDR3 consists of 14 residues. Germline V gives CDR1 MDHEN, CDR2 SYDVKM. In nucleotides, the CDR3 is TGTGCCAGCAGTTTATCGGGAAGCGGATACGAGCAGTACTTC. Protein product: CASSLSGSGYEQYF. Based on the CDR3 plus reference TRBV28 and TRBJ2-7, the full variable domain is DVKVTQSSRYLVKRTGEKVFLECVQDMDHENMFWYRQDPGLGLRLIYFSYDVKMKEKGDIPEGYSVSREKKERFSLILESASTNQTSMYLCASSLSGSGYEQYFGPGTRLTVT.

This sequence joins TRBV19 and TRBJ2-7; D gene unclear. In germline, CDR1 is LNHDA, CDR2 SQIVND (reference sequence). CDR3 length: 16 amino acids. Trimming shortened V by 8 bases and J by 0 bases, and 20 bases separated the two germline ends. CDR3 DNA sequence: TGTGCCAGTGGGAAAGCCGGGCCCTTAAGCTCCTACGAGCAGTACTTC. Protein product: CASGKAGPLSSYEQYF.

Here the CDR3 reads CASSHSIANYGYTF. DNA of the CDR3: TGTGCCAGCAGCCACTCCATCGCTAACTATGGCTACACCTTC. V and J are TRBV6-2 or TRBV6-3 and TRBJ1-2; D is ambiguous. Germline assignment: CDR1 MNHEY and CDR2 SVGEGT. This CDR3 contains 14 residues. Trimming cost V 6 bases and J 0 bases, with 11 bases left between them.

The genes are TRBV5-1 and TRBJ2-2; TRBD1 is a possible D gene (6 bases). Trimming pared 0 bases from V and 5 bases from J, leaving 11 bases between. The CDR3 spans 15 residues. Germline V gives CDR1 SGHRS, CDR2 YFSETQ. The CDR3 is CASSLANRETGELFF. The CDR3 coding sequence is TGCGCCAGCAGCTTGGCGAACAGGGAAACCGGGGAGCTGTTTTTT.

The V gene is TRBV11-1, the J gene TRBJ2-3; possibly TRBD2 for D (5 bases). This CDR3 region has 12 residues. CDR1 SGHAT and CDR2 FQDESV come from the germline V gene (reference sequence). The ends were cut back, 5 bases at V and 10 bases at J, with 13 bases in the middle. The CDR3 bases are TGTGCCAGCAGCCCCGGGGTCGGGGCGCAGTATTTT. Its protein is CASSPGVGAQYF.

The chain carries TRBV2 and TRBJ2-1; D possibly corresponds to TRBD2 (6 bases). Looked up from germline, CDR1 is SNHLY and CDR2 is FYNNEI. The germline V and J ends were trimmed by 11 bases and 3 bases, with 14 bases remaining between them. The CDR3 sequence is 13 residues long. CDR3: CASRLGGYNEQFF. The DNA for the CDR3 is TGTGCCTCAAGACTGGGGGGCTACAATGAGCAGTTCTTC.

CDR3 bases: TGTGCCAGCAGCCAAGAGCGGGAGTACACCGGGGAGCTGTTTTTT. Its protein product is CASSQEREYTGELFF. V and J are TRBV3-1 (or the pseudogene TRBV3-2) and TRBJ2-2, with 7 nucleotides matching TRBD2. Germline assignment: CDR1 LGHDT and CDR2 YNNKEL (reference sequence). Trimming removed 0 bases from V and 3 bases from J; junction bases left unmatched: 1. The CDR3 totals 15 residues.

The CDR3 DNA reads as TGTGCCAGCATTCAAAAGGGGGGACACAACTACAATGAGCAGTTCTTC. Protein: CASIQKGGHNYNEQFF. The genes are TRBV27 and TRBJ2-1, with D perhaps TRBD1 or TRBD2 (6 bases each). V shed 7 bases and J shed 3 bases, with 19 bases lying between them. Germline V CDR1 and CDR2: MNHEY, SMNVEV (reference sequence). CDR3 length: 16 residues.

The V and J genes are TRBV2 and TRBJ1-6; TRBD1 might be the D (5 bases). Per the germline V gene, CDR1 is SNHLY and CDR2 is FYNNEI. Trimming removed 2 bases at V and 14 bases at J, with 10 bases between. There are 12 residues in the CDR3. CDR3 sequence reads: CASSETAGTLHF. The CDR3, as DNA: TGTGCCAGCAGTGAAACAGCAGGGACCCTCCACTTT.

The chain employs TRBV10-3 and TRBJ1-1, with 7 nucleotides matching TRBD1. Losses at the gene ends were 7 bases for V and 2 bases for J; bases not matched to a gene: 7. This CDR3 contains 14 residues. CDR1 ENHRY and CDR2 SYGVKD come from the germline V gene. The CDR3 bases are TGTGCCATCAAAGGGACAGAAAGAAACACTGAAGCTTTCTTT. This codes for CAIKGTERNTEAFF.

This clone is a singleton in its sample. V is TRBV28 and J is TRBJ2-7, with D unresolved. This CDR3 has 10 amino acids. CDR1 MDHEN and CDR2 SYDVKM come from the germline V gene. V gave up 8 bases and J gave up 5 bases, with 7 bases separating them. The CDR3 DNA sequence: TGTGCCAGCGCCGATGACGAGCAGTACTTC. It specifies CASADDEQYF.

With regard to this clone: Other DNA sequences of this sample code for an identical CDR3. The V gene is TRBV29-1, the J gene TRBJ1-2; D gene uncertain. V shed 6 bases and J shed 6 bases, with 5 bases lying between them. CDR1 and CDR2 from the germline V gene are SQVTM and ANQGSEA. The CDR3 contains 9 residues. As DNA, the CDR3 is TGCAGCGTCGAGGATGGCTACACCTTC. Translating gives CSVEDGYTF. The entire variable domain, with the rest obtained from reference TRBV29-1 and TRBJ1-2, is as follows: SAVISQKPSRDICQRGTSLTIQCQVDSQVTMMFWYRQQPGQSLTLIATANQGSEATYESGFVIDKFPISRPNLTFSTLTVSNMSPEDSSIYLCSVEDGYTFGSGTRLTVV.

The DNA of the CDR3 is TGTGCCAGTAGGATGGGGGTTGGCAATCAGCCCCAGCATTTT. It yields the protein CASRMGVGNQPQHF. The chain combines TRBV19 with TRBJ1-5; possible D gene TRBD1, 5 bases. Per the germline V gene, CDR1 is LNHDA and CDR2 is SQIVND (reference sequence). This CDR3 region has 14 residues. V lost 6 bases and J 2 bases, leaving 11 bases between the germline ends.

In nucleotides, the CDR3 is TGTGCCAGCAGCCAGACCCGGGGCAATCAGCCCCAGCATTTT. Protein: CASSQTRGNQPQHF. V and J are TRBV7-8 and TRBJ1-5; no firm D call. The V end lost 5 bases, the J end lost 2 bases, and 10 bases lay between the germline ends. Per the germline V gene, CDR1 is SGHVS and CDR2 is FQNEAQ. The CDR3 covers 14 residues.

V usage is TRBV27 and J usage is TRBJ2-3, with D unclear. The V end lost 2 bases, the J end lost 4 bases, and 7 bases lay between the germline ends. The CDR3 loop spans 13 amino acids. Germline V gene data show CDR1 as MNHEY and CDR2 as SMNVEV (reference sequence). This CDR3 reads CASSLVSSDTQYF. The CDR3 DNA is TGTGCCAGCAGTTTAGTATCCTCAGATACGCAGTATTTT.

The chain links TRBV6-5 to TRBJ1-2; 9 bases agree with TRBD1. This CDR3 region has 15 residues. Germline V gene lookup returns CDR1 MNHEY and CDR2 SVGAGI. Trimming removed 5 bases from V and 10 bases from J; junction bases left unmatched: 14. The CDR3 DNA is TGTGCCAGCAGTACCCCAGCGCAGGGACAGGGCGTCTACACCTTC. Amino acid sequence: CASSTPAQGQGVYTF.